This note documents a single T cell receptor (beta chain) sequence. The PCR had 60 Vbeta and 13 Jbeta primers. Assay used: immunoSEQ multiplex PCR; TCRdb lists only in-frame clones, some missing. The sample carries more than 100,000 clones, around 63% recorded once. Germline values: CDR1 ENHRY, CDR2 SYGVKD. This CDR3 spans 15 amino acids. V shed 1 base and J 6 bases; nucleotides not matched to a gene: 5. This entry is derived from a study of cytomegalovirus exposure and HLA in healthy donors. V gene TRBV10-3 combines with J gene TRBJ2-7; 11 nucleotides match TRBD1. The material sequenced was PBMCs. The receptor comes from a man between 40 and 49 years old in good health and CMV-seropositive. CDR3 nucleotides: TGTGCCATCAGTGAGTTCGGACAGGGGGCCAGCGAGCAGTACTTC. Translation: CAISEFGQGASEQYF.